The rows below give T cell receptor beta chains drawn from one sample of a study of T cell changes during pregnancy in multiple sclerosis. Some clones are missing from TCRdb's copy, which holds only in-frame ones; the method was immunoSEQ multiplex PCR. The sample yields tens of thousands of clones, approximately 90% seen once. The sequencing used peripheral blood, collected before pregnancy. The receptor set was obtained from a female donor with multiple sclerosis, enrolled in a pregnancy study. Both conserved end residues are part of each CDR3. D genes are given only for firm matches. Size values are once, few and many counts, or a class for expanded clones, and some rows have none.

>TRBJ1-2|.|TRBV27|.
TGTGCCAGCAGTCCCCAAGGGGGACGAGGCTACACCTTC
CASSPQGGRGYTF
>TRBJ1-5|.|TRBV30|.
TGTGCCTGGAGTGTATCCCCCCACAGGGCCAGCAATCAGCCCCAGCATTTT
CAWSVSPHRASNQPQHF
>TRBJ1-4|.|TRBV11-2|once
TGTGCCAGCAGCCCCCGCCCCCCTGGAGGAAAACTGTTTTTT
CASSPRPPGGKLFF
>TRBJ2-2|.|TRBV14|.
TGTGCCAGCAGCCCGAGGGCGGAGAGGCCTAACACCGGGGAGCTGTTTTTT
CASSPRAERPNTGELFF
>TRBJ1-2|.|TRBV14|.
TGTGCCAGCAGCCACTCCGGGAGAGGGTGGAACTATGGCTACACCTTC
CASSHSGRGWNYGYTF
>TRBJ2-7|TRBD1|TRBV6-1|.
TGTGCCAGCAGTGGACCCGGGACAGCCTCCTACGAGCAGTACTTC
CASSGPGTASYEQYF
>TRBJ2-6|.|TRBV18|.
TGTGCCAGCTCGCCAGTACCTCGCGTATCTGGGGCCAACGTCCTGACTTTC
CASSPVPRVSGANVLTF
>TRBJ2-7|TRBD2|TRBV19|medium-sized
TGTGCCAGTAGTATCTCTAGCGGGAGTCTCAACGAGCAGTACTTC
CASSISSGSLNEQYF
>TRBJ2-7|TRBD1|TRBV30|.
TGTGCCAGAGACAGGGAAACCAGGAACGAGCAGTACTTC
CARDRETRNEQYF
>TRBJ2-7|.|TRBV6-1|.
TGTGCCAGCAGTGGATCCGCTCGGGGAGGATCGCTCTACGAGCAGTACTTC
CASSGSARGGSLYEQYF
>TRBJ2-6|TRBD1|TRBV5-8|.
TGTGCCAGCAGCCCGACAGGGTCTGGGGCCAACGTCCTGACTTTC
CASSPTGSGANVLTF
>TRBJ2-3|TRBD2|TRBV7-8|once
TGTGCCAGCAGCTTAGGCATAGCGGGAGGCCGGACAGATACGCAGTATTTT
CASSLGIAGGRTDTQYF
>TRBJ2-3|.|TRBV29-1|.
TGCAGCGTTGAACCACGAGCGGGACACCGAAGGAATACGCAGTATTTT
CSVEPRAGHRRNTQYF
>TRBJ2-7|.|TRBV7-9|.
TGTGCCAGCAGCTTAGGCCGGGGGATCTTTACCTCCTACGAGCAGTACTTC
CASSLGRGIFTSYEQYF
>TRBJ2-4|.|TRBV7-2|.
TGTGCCAGCAGCGAGGCAGGGGTCCGGTCAAACATTCAGTACTTC
CASSEAGVRSNIQYF
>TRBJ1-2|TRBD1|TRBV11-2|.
TGTGCCAGCAGCGCGCTATTGGGACAGCGCTATGGCTACACCTTC
CASSALLGQRYGYTF
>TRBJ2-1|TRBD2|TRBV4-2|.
TGTGCCAGCAGCCGGACTAGCGGGGGACTCTACAATGAGCAGTTCTTC
CASSRTSGGLYNEQFF
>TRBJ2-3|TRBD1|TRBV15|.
TGTGCCACCAGCAGCCGCCTTGGGACAGGACCAGATACGCAGTATTTT
CATSSRLGTGPDTQYF
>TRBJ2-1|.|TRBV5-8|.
TGTGCCAGCAGCTTGGCGGGTAGCTCCTACAATGAGCAGTTCTTC
CASSLAGSSYNEQFF
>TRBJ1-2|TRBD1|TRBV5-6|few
TGTGCCAGCAGCTTAGGACAGGGGGACTATGGCTACACCTTC
CASSLGQGDYGYTF
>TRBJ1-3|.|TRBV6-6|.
TGTGCCAGCAGCCCCGGCGGAGGTCTTGGAAACACCATATATTTT
CASSPGGGLGNTIYF
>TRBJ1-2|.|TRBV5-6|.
TGTGCCAGCAGCCTAACCAGGGACACTGCCTACACCTTC
CASSLTRDTAYTF
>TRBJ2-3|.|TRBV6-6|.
TGTGCCAGCAGTCGAGACGGGAACACAGATACGCAGTATTTT
CASSRDGNTDTQYF
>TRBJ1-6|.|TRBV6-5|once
TGTGCCAGCAGTTACTCGACTGCAGGGCTTCCACCCCTCCACTTT
CASSYSTAGLPPLHF
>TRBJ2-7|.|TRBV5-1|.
TGCGCCAGCAGCGGGGGACTTCCCCCGGGGTGGGAGCAGTACTTC
CASSGGLPPGWEQYF
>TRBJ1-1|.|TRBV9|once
TGTGCCAGCAGCGTAAAAGTCGGGAACACTGAAGCTTTCTTT
CASSVKVGNTEAFF
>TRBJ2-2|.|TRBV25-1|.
TGTGCCAGCAGTGACCTTCAAGGGGTAACGCTGTTTTTT
CASSDLQGVTLFF
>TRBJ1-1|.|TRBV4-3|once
TGCGCCAGCAGTACCGACCGGAGCACTGAAGCTTTCTTT
CASSTDRSTEAFF
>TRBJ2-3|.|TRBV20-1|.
TGCAGTGCTAGTAACGGGGATACGCAGTATTTT
CSASNGDTQYF
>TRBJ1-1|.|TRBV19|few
TGTGCCAGTAGTAGGTCTTATGGACAGTCCATGAACACTGAAGCTTTCTTT
CASSRSYGQSMNTEAFF
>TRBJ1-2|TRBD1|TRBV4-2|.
TGTGCCAGCAGACCCGACAGGGGGCGCAATAGTTATGGCTACACCTTC
CASRPDRGRNSYGYTF
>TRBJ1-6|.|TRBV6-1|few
TGTGCCAGCCACGGCGGCGGGGTCACGAGTTCACCCCTCCACTTT
CASHGGGVTSSPLHF
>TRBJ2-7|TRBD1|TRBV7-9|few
TGTGCCAGCAGCTTAGTATCGACAGGGGCCAACTACGAGCAGTACTTC
CASSLVSTGANYEQYF